This T cell receptor beta chain was profiled in a study of response to subunit inactivated influenza vaccine (dated by TCRdb to the late 2010s). About the investigation overall: Deep quantitative profiling of the T cell receptor repertoire was used in the study to follow responses to a trivalent subunit inactivated influenza vaccine.

Receptor amplification or capture employed RT-PCR. The instrument given in TCRdb is Illumina HiSeq 2500. TCRdb's own reprocessing of the public reads used fastp at Q25 and MiXCR and kept productive beta chains. Every distinct CDR3 protein forms one entry, paired with its most common genes and DNA. This sample comprises 600,000 to 700,000 distinct CDR3 sequences, 12% to 15% of them detected only once. The ten largest make up 6% to 9.5% of the sample. CDR3 length: 16 amino acids, cysteine to phenylalanine. Solely the CDR3 DNA is kept, with 48 bases framed from the first base. Compared with germline, V lacks 4 bases and J lacks 2 bases; bases without a gene match: 7. The germline V gene (reference sequence) supplies CDR1 SEHNR and CDR2 FQNEAQ. Paper-wide results and their limitations: According to the authors, only a limited number of new T cells may be recruited by each seasonal influenza vaccination.

Regarding this clonotype: Its recognized antigen is unknown. Base qualities are not recorded, but no much larger clone differs from it by a single base.

The sequence came from a man aged 50-59 years who received an inactivated influenza vaccine. Donor details come from another sample of the same person, matched by shared clones. The sequence is built from TRBV7-9 and TRBJ2-7; TRBD2 lines up with 11 middle nucleotides. The material was PBMCs from blood, obtained less than 15 days before vaccination. The DNA sequence is as follows: TGTGCCAGCAGCTGGGGAAATAGCGGGGGGGCCTACGAGCAGTACTTC. This is translated as CASSWGNSGGAYEQYF.